This is a list of T cell receptor beta chains from one sample in a study of human T cells and chemical hapten exposure. MiXCR was run by TCRdb on the RACE reads, yielding one entry per CDR3 protein. The sample lists about 84,000 distinct CDR3 sequences; over 9.5% were seen once. The sample in question was whole blood, obtained in connection with sensitization to the hapten diphenylcyclopropenone (DPC). The source of these receptors is a woman in her forties or fifties with alopecia areata. Some clones in this sample may be carry-over from other donors' samples. The CDR3 runs from the conserved cysteine through the conserved F or W. Each record gives: clone size, V gene, J gene, D gene, CDR3 DNA, CDR3 protein. D genes are given only for firm matches. The size field is filled for only some rows; it gives once, few, many or a size class.

abundance: few
v_gene: TRBV30
j_gene: TRBJ1-1
d_gene: .
CDR3nt: TGTGCCTGGAGTTCCACAAACACTGAAGCTTTCTTT
CDR3aa: CAWSSTNTEAFF

abundance: .
v_gene: TRBV1
j_gene: TRBJ2-5
d_gene: .
CDR3nt: .
CDR3aa: CTSSQVAGGTETQYF

abundance: few
v_gene: TRBV20-1
j_gene: TRBJ2-5
d_gene: TRBD2
CDR3nt: TGCAGTGCTCCCGGGACTAGCGGGAAAGAGACCCAGTACTTC
CDR3aa: CSAPGTSGKETQYF

abundance: few
v_gene: TRBV20-1
j_gene: TRBJ1-1
d_gene: .
CDR3nt: TGCAGTGCCCCGACAGAGTCTGAAGCTTTCTTT
CDR3aa: CSAPTESEAFF

abundance: few
v_gene: TRBV6-2/TRBV6-3
j_gene: TRBJ2-7
d_gene: TRBD2
CDR3nt: TGTGCCAGCAGTTATCCTAGCGGACCCTCCTACGAGCAGTACTTC
CDR3aa: CASSYPSGPSYEQYF

abundance: many
v_gene: TRBV11-2
j_gene: TRBJ1-6
d_gene: .
CDR3nt: TGTGCCAGCAGCTTGACAGCCAACTCCTATAATTCACCCCTCCACTTT
CDR3aa: CASSLTANSYNSPLHF

abundance: few
v_gene: TRBV29-1
j_gene: TRBJ1-5
d_gene: .
CDR3nt: TGCAGCGCCAGACTAGGAGGCAATCAGCCCCAGCATTTT
CDR3aa: CSARLGGNQPQHF

abundance: few
v_gene: TRBV29-1
j_gene: TRBJ2-3
d_gene: TRBD1
CDR3nt: TGCAGCGTCCTCGGACAGGTCGGCACAGATACGCAGTATTTT
CDR3aa: CSVLGQVGTDTQYF

abundance: .
v_gene: TRBV20-1
j_gene: TRBJ2-1
d_gene: TRBD2
CDR3nt: TGCAGTGCTAGGGGGACTAGCGGGACGAATGAGCAGTTCTTC
CDR3aa: CSARGTSGTNEQFF

abundance: many
v_gene: TRBV5-8
j_gene: TRBJ2-3
d_gene: .
CDR3nt: TGTGCCAGCGGCAGGGACACAGATACGCAGTATTTT
CDR3aa: CASGRDTDTQYF

abundance: .
v_gene: TRBV6-1
j_gene: TRBJ1-5
d_gene: .
CDR3nt: TGTGCCAGCCGCCGGGACGTACCGAATCAGCCCCAGCATTTT
CDR3aa: CASRRDVPNQPQHF

abundance: .
v_gene: TRBV11-2
j_gene: TRBJ2-3
d_gene: TRBD2
CDR3nt: TGTGCCAGCAGCCGTGGACTAGCGGGGTTAGTAGATACGCAGTATTTT
CDR3aa: CASSRGLAGLVDTQYF

abundance: few
v_gene: TRBV29-1
j_gene: TRBJ2-7
d_gene: TRBD2
CDR3nt: TGCAGCGTTGATACTAGCGGGACAAGCGAGCAGTACTTC
CDR3aa: CSVDTSGTSEQYF

abundance: many
v_gene: TRBV7-9
j_gene: TRBJ2-7
d_gene: TRBD2
CDR3nt: TGTGCCAGCAGCTTAGCGGTAGCGGGAGCTGTGGTGCAGTACTTC
CDR3aa: CASSLAVAGAVVQYF

abundance: many
v_gene: TRBV3-1
j_gene: TRBJ2-5
d_gene: TRBD2
CDR3nt: TGTGCCAGCAGCCGCGGACTAGCGGGGGGCGCTGCCCAGTACTTC
CDR3aa: CASSRGLAGGAAQYF

abundance: many
v_gene: TRBV6-6
j_gene: TRBJ2-3
d_gene: .
CDR3nt: TGTGCCAGCACCTCCAGGGGCATGGGCACAGATACGCAGTATTTT
CDR3aa: CASTSRGMGTDTQYF

abundance: few
v_gene: TRBV7-2
j_gene: TRBJ2-2
d_gene: .
CDR3nt: TGTGCCAGCAGCCAGGGGACCGTTAGGAACACCGGGGAGCTGTTTTTT
CDR3aa: CASSQGTVRNTGELFF

abundance: .
v_gene: TRBV2
j_gene: TRBJ2-3
d_gene: TRBD2
CDR3nt: TGTGCCAGCAGTGAGCGGACTAGCGACACAGATACGCAGTATTTT
CDR3aa: CASSERTSDTDTQYF

abundance: few
v_gene: TRBV27
j_gene: TRBJ1-1
d_gene: .
CDR3nt: TGTGCCAGCAGTTCGAGGGGGGTCACTGAAGCTTTCTTT
CDR3aa: CASSSRGVTEAFF

abundance: few
v_gene: TRBV12-3/TRBV12-4
j_gene: TRBJ2-1
d_gene: TRBD2
CDR3nt: TGTGCCAGCAGGGTGCAGACTAGCGGGGATAGGGAGCAGTTCTTC
CDR3aa: CASRVQTSGDREQFF